This T cell receptor (beta chain) was obtained from a study of blood T cell repertoires in COVID-19 (TCRdb year 2020). General notes on the study: Collaborator samples came from the United States, Italy and Spain and covered acute and convalescent phases of COVID-19. The prospective study material was composed of cDNA or gDNA derived from T cells, B-cell-depleted T cells, or PBMCs. The dataset comprised deeply sampled blood TCRbeta repertoires from subjects exposed to, actively infected with, or recovered from COVID-19. The repertoires were released in a freely available public database meant as a resource for research on the immune response to SARS-CoV-2. The samples were drawn from two sources: the first 160 participants of the ongoing ImmuneRACE study, and 1,200 or so subjects contributed by 6 global collaborators. Sample metadata almost always included a de-identified subject ID, COVID-19 status, age in years and sex. Where HLA class I and class II types were available, the types were taken from metadata supplied by the sample provider, not from assay-based typing. Study-wide conclusions, independent of this receptor: How much clinical and demographic metadata was included differed by source and by participant, and the metadata was provided uncurated.

Each collaborating institution followed its own protocols to collect whole blood in K2EDTA tubes. For TCRbeta analysis, collaborator samples were shipped as frozen whole blood, as isolated PBMCs, or as DNA extracted from either sample type. V ends up 6 bases short and J 4 bases short, with an unmatched junction base count of 4. The CDR3 has 13 amino acids, counting the end cysteine and phenylalanine. Only CDR3 DNA is held: 39 bases, read in frame from base 1. As for this clone: The antigen this receptor binds is unknown. There are no base qualities to consult, and no much larger clone falls within one base.

TCRbeta CDR3 regions were amplified from genomic DNA using the immunoSEQ Assay, a bias-controlled multiplex PCR. The study's own analysis went as follows. The number of nucleated cells in each sample was estimated by amplification of reference gene primers within the assay. To quantify the absolute abundance of each unique TCRbeta CDR3 rearrangement, sequence reads were collapsed and filtered. Productive Simpson clonality was computed per sample as the square root of Simpson's diversity index over productive rearrangements. Held by TCRdb, this immuneACCESS table contains in-frame sequences only and omits some clones. Under half of the omission traces to an unresolved V gene where checked; the cause of the rest is unknown. V and J calls and clone size follow that table, whereas D and trimming were derived from the DNA. This sample comprises some 330,000 clones, approximately 88% of them detected only once. In total, the top ten clones hold roughly 4.1% of the sample.

Specimen: peripheral blood. The rearrangement joined TRBV12-3 or TRBV12-4 to TRBJ1-2; 8 bases in between match TRBD1. The sequence came from a woman in her fifties or sixties with active or convalescent COVID-19. The DNA reads TGTGCCAGCAGGTCGACAGGGGCCTATGGCTACACCTTC. Translation gives CASRSTGAYGYTF.